This T cell receptor beta chain was observed in a study of T cells after yellow fever vaccination. It was through 5'RACE template switching that TCR cDNA was made, with a universal primer site and UMIs added. TCRdb reprocessed the 5' RACE reads via MiXCR and lists one record per CDR3 protein. The sample holds around 250,000 distinct CDR3 sequences; about 7.1% are singletons and the top ten take roughly 0.86%. Study results and caveats: The bulk population could contribute abundant contaminating clonotypes to FACS-sorted repertoires.

Points on this clonotype: Its target is not known. A junction boundary mismatches the germline segment, possibly from a read error.

This TCR derives from a man aged 25-45 years who received the YFV17D yellow fever vaccine. Specimen: CD4+ T cells sorted from PBMCs, collected 15 days after the yellow fever booster vaccination.

DNA of the CDR3: TGTGCCAGCAGCGTAACTAGCGGGAGTATCTACGAGCAGTACTTC. Protein: CASSVTSGSIYEQYF. The V call is TRBV7-3, the J call TRBJ2-7, with 11 bases matching TRBD2. Per the germline V gene, CDR1 is SGHTA and CDR2 is FQGTGA. This CDR3 region has 15 residues.